A single sample gave rise to the 18 T cell receptor beta chains below, sequenced in a study of blood T cell repertoires in COVID-19. Profiling relied on immunoSEQ multiplex PCR, and the TCRdb table lists in-frame clones only, not all of them. The repertoire consists of 30,000 to 40,000 clones, with 83% occurring once and the leading ten covering approximately 3.7%. Sequenced material: peripheral blood. The receptor set was obtained from a man in his fifties or sixties with acute or convalescent COVID-19.

Judged by abundance, this clone is large. This sequence joins TRBV5-6 and TRBJ2-7; 7 bases line up with TRBD1. The CDR3 runs 14 residues. V dropped 4 bases and J dropped 0; count of bases not matched to a gene: 4. Germline CDR1 and CDR2: SGHDT and YYEEEE. The CDR3 DNA reads TGTGCCAGCAGCGGACCAGGGGGCTCCTACGAGCAGTACTTC. Amino acid sequence: CASSGPGGSYEQYF.

The J gene is TRBJ1-6, the V gene TRBV4-2; TRBD1 might be the D (5 bases). V shed 2 bases and J shed 9 bases, with 17 bases lying between them. The CDR3 extends over 16 amino acids. Looked up from germline, CDR1 is LGHNA and CDR2 is YNFKEQ. The CDR3: CASSQSFGGRGSPLHF. CDR3 nucleotide sequence: TGTGCCAGCAGCCAAAGCTTCGGGGGGAGAGGTTCACCCCTCCACTTT.

This clone was seen only once. The chain couples TRBV28 to TRBJ1-6, with D perhaps matching TRBD1 (6 bases). Germline V gene data show CDR1 as MDHEN and CDR2 as SYDVKM. CDR3 size: 16 residues. Trimming removed 6 bases at V and 7 bases at J, with 19 bases between. The CDR3 is CASSSSNREWNSPLHF. The CDR3 DNA reads as TGTGCCAGCAGCTCGTCCAACAGGGAATGGAATTCACCCCTCCACTTT.

The rearrangement uses TRBV18 and TRBJ2-2, with D maybe TRBD1 (5 bases). Germline-derived CDR1 and CDR2 are KGHSH and LQKENI. The V gene lost 1 base and the J gene lost 2 bases, with 14 bases spanning the gap. This CDR3 region has 17 residues. For the CDR3, the DNA is TGTGCCAGCTCACCACTGGCGAGACAGACAAACACCGGGGAGCTGTTTTTT. It yields the protein CASSPLARQTNTGELFF.

The rearrangement links TRBV11-2 to TRBJ1-1; the D gene is possibly TRBD1 (6 bases). The CDR3 totals 14 residues. V was pared by 6 bases and J by 5 bases, with 16 bases between. Germline loops: CDR1 SGHAT, CDR2 FQNNGV. The CDR3 DNA follows: TGTGCCAGCAGAAGATTGGGGGCGCGTACTGAAGCTTTCTTT. Translation gives CASRRLGARTEAFF.

The J gene is TRBJ2-5, the V gene TRBV19; TRBD2 matches at 7 bases. With V trimmed by 3 bases and J by 1 base, 8 bases remained unmatched. The CDR3 is 16 residues long. CDR1 and CDR2 from the germline V gene are LNHDA and SQIVND (reference sequence). CDR3 in DNA: TGTGCCAGTAGTATCGGACCCGGCGGGGGCCAAGAGACCCAGTACTTC. It translates to CASSIGPGGGQETQYF.

The chain carries TRBV27 and TRBJ1-4; D ambiguous. The V gene's germline CDR1 is MNHEY and CDR2 SMNVEV (reference sequence). The CDR3 is 14 residues long. The V end was cut by 6 bases, the J end by 2 bases, with 10 bases between. The CDR3 region has the DNA TGTGCCAGCAGCCCCTTCCCCACTAATGAAAAACTGTTTTTT. Its protein is CASSPFPTNEKLFF.

DNA of the CDR3: TGTGCCAGCAGTAAGCCGCCCCGGGCGGGGAATGGCTACACCTTC. Protein sequence: CASSKPPRAGNGYTF. This chain links TRBV28 with TRBJ1-2; no definite D call. CDR1 is MDHEN, CDR2 SYDVKM, per germline. CDR3 length: 15 residues. The V gene lost 5 bases and the J gene lost 6 bases, with 19 bases spanning the gap.

This rearrangement joins TRBV6-5 to TRBJ2-1; maybe TRBD2 (6 bases). Trimming left V 6 bases short and J 8 bases short, with 14 bases between. The CDR3 is 13 residues long. Germline CDR1 reads MNHEY; CDR2 reads SVGAGI. The CDR3: CASRGLATHEQFF. CDR3 DNA sequence: TGTGCCAGCAGGGGGCTAGCGACGCATGAGCAGTTCTTC.

CDR3 in amino acids: CAWSVQGEAEAFF. In nucleotides, the CDR3 is TGTGCCTGGAGTGTACAGGGTGAGGCTGAAGCTTTCTTT. This chain uses TRBV30 with TRBJ1-1; TRBD1 might be the D (6 bases). The germline V gene encodes CDR1 GTSNPN and CDR2 SVGIG (reference sequence). This CDR3 has 13 amino acids. The ends were cut back, 0 bases at V and 6 bases at J, with 11 bases in the middle.

The chain has TRBV3-1 (or the pseudogene TRBV3-2) and TRBJ2-3; TRBD2 matches 8 bases. CDR1 and CDR2 (germline): LGHDT, YNNKEL (reference sequence). There are 16 residues in the CDR3. J lost 4 bases, V lost 4 bases, and 10 bases had no gene match. The CDR3 DNA reads TGTGCCAGCAGCCCGGAGGGGACTAGTTGGGCAGATACGCAGTATTTT. It is translated as CASSPEGTSWADTQYF.

This clone was seen just once. The rearrangement links TRBV11-1 to TRBJ1-5; D is ambiguous. The CDR3 loop spans 16 amino acids. In germline, CDR1 is SGHAT, CDR2 FQDESV (reference sequence). V lost 5 bases, J lost 4 bases, and 18 bases lay in between. The CDR3 reads CASSPTRRNLNQPQHF. In DNA, the CDR3 is TGTGCCAGCAGCCCAACGCGGAGAAACCTTAATCAGCCCCAGCATTTT.

V is TRBV6-1 and J is TRBJ1-4; D uncertain. CDR3 length: 13 amino acids. The ends were cut back, 1 base at V and 8 bases at J, with 8 bases in the middle. The germline V gene encodes CDR1 MNHNS and CDR2 SASEGT. CDR3 sequence: CASSEGAEEKLFF. The CDR3 bases are TGTGCCAGCAGTGAAGGGGCCGAAGAAAAACTGTTTTTT.

The chain couples TRBV7-3 to TRBJ1-6, with D tentatively TRBD1 (5 bases). The CDR3 is 13 amino acids. The germline V gene has CDR1 SGHTA and CDR2 FQGTGA. The V and J ends lost 5 bases and 7 bases respectively, with 9 bases between them. The chain's CDR3 is CASSQRQNSPLHF. CDR3 nucleotides: TGTGCCAGCAGCCAGAGACAGAATTCACCCCTCCACTTT. Together with reference TRBV7-3 and TRBJ1-6, the CDR3 gives the full variable domain: GAGVSQTPSNKVTEKGKYVELRCDPISGHTALYWYRQSLGQGPEFLIYFQGTGAADDSGLPNDRFFAVRPEGSVSTLKIQRTERGDSAVYLCASSQRQNSPLHFGNGTRLTVT.

The CDR3 DNA follows: TGTGCCAGCAGATCTGGAGGGGCGGGATCCTATAATTCACCCCTCCACTTT. Encoded protein: CASRSGGAGSYNSPLHF. The gene calls are TRBV5-4 and TRBJ1-6; D may be TRBD1 (5 bases). V was pared by 5 bases and J by 1 base, with 16 bases between. Per the germline V gene, CDR1 is SGHNT and CDR2 is YYREEE (reference sequence). The CDR3 totals 17 residues.

The chain has TRBV15 and TRBJ2-1; 15 bases match TRBD2. This CDR3 spans 18 amino acids. V shed 4 bases and J 9 bases; nucleotides not matched to a gene: 13. The V gene's germline CDR1 is LNHNV and CDR2 YYDKDF (reference sequence). The CDR3 nucleotides read TGTGCCACCAGCACTGGATACGGACTAGCGGGAGGGCCCGGTGAGCAGTTCTTC. Its translation: CATSTGYGLAGGPGEQFF.

The V and J genes are TRBV4-1 and TRBJ1-2, with a weak D call TRBD1 (6 bases). V dropped 1 base and J dropped 4 bases, with 16 bases sitting between them. This CDR3 has 16 amino acids. CDR1 is MGHRA and CDR2 is YSYEKL in the germline V gene. The CDR3 spells CASSQVPGDLIYGYTF. The CDR3 DNA reads TGCGCCAGCAGCCAAGTCCCAGGGGACCTTATCTATGGCTACACCTTC.

This clone was found once. The V call is TRBV4-1, the J call TRBJ2-2; D is perhaps TRBD1 (6 bases). This CDR3 is 18 amino acids long. Germline lookup yields CDR1 MGHRA and CDR2 YSYEKL. The V end was cut by 4 bases, the J end by 1 base, with 19 bases between. This chain's CDR3 is CASSPGLTGTQNTGELFF. DNA for the CDR3: TGCGCCAGCAGCCCCGGGCTTACCGGGACACAGAACACCGGGGAGCTGTTTTTT.